These 22 T cell receptor beta chains were all obtained from the same sample, sequenced in a study of shared clonotypes between healthy human individuals. Data came from immunoSEQ multiplex PCR; TCRdb stores just in-frame clones and leaves some out. The sample holds 2 million to 2.5 million clones; approximately 93% are singletons and the top ten take around 0.4%. Material for sequencing was naive CD4+ T cells from PBMCs. Subset indicated: CD45RA+ positively selected. These receptors were obtained from a man in his late teens or twenties in good health. Some clones in this sample may be carry-over from other donors' samples.

The genes are TRBV25-1 and TRBJ1-2; weak D call: TRBD1 (5 bases). Germline V gives CDR1 MGHDK, CDR2 SYGVNS. This CDR3 comprises 16 residues. Trimming took off 3 bases at V and 7 bases at J, with 21 bases between the two ends. The CDR3 protein is CASSEVTVPWEGGYTF. The CDR3 DNA reads as TGTGCCAGCAGTGAGGTGACAGTTCCTTGGGAGGGTGGCTACACCTTC.

The chain joins TRBV7-2 to TRBJ1-2; 7 bases fit TRBD1. With V trimmed by 4 bases and J by 8 bases, 7 bases remained unmatched. Per germline, CDR1 SGHTA and CDR2 FQGNSA. This CDR3 is built from 13 residues. CDR3 sequence: CASSSDRARGYTF. The CDR3 DNA follows: TGTGCCAGCAGCTCCGACAGGGCGCGGGGCTACACCTTC.

This rearrangement joins TRBV7-2 to TRBJ2-4; 10 nucleotides line up with TRBD2. The J segment lost 1 base and the V segment lost 5 bases, leaving 8 bases of the junction unmatched. The germline gives CDR1 SGHTA, CDR2 FQGNSA. There are 17 residues in the CDR3. In DNA form, the CDR3 reads TGTGCCAGCAGCACCAGCGGACTAGCGGACGCCAAAAACATTCAGTACTTC. Translation gives CASSTSGLADAKNIQYF.

The rearrangement joins TRBV4-1 to TRBJ2-5, with 8 bases matching TRBD1. The end of the DNA is better explained by TRBJ2-7, so the J call may be wrong. Germline V CDR1 and CDR2: MGHRA, YSYEKL. The CDR3 runs to 14 residues. In nucleotides, the CDR3 is TGCGCCAGCAGCCAAGACAGGGGGCTTGACGAGCAGTACTTC. As protein: CASSQDRGLDEQYF.

This rearrangement joins TRBV19 to TRBJ2-1; 16 bases fit TRBD2. The V segment lost 7 bases and the J segment 7 bases; nucleotides outside the gene matches: 10. Germline loops: CDR1 LNHDA, CDR2 SQIVND (reference sequence). The CDR3 spans 17 residues. CDR3 sequence: CASTPGLAGGSRNEQFF. In DNA form, the CDR3 reads TGTGCCAGTACCCCGGGACTAGCGGGAGGGTCGAGGAATGAGCAGTTCTTC.

The chain carries TRBV28 and TRBJ1-2; D possibly corresponds to TRBD1 (6 bases). The CDR3 length is 16 residues. The ends were cut back, 7 bases at V and 4 bases at J, with 22 bases in the middle. In germline, CDR1 is MDHEN, CDR2 SYDVKM. The CDR3, as DNA: TGTGCCAGCATTTCTCTATCTTTGGACAGCCTCTATGGCTACACCTTC. This sequence encodes CASISLSLDSLYGYTF.

This clone has only one observation. The genes are TRBV7-7 and TRBJ2-5; TRBD2 matches 8 bases. The ends lost 5 bases at V and 5 bases at J; junction bases unmatched: 13. CDR3 length equals 16 residues. CDR1 SSHAT and CDR2 FNYEAQ come from the germline V gene (reference sequence). CDR3 nucleotide sequence: TGTGCCAGCAGCGATCGGGGGGGCGGTCCTGTGGAGACCCAGTACTTC. It codes for CASSDRGGGPVETQYF.

The gene calls are TRBV19 and TRBJ1-2; D gene ambiguous. V lost 2 bases and J 1 base, leaving 8 bases between the germline ends. The length of the CDR3 is 14 residues. Germline V gene sequence: CDR1 LNHDA, CDR2 SQIVND (reference sequence). The CDR3 reads CASSISPVNYGYTF. CDR3 DNA sequence: TGTGCCAGTAGTATATCTCCAGTTAACTATGGCTACACCTTC.

The J gene is TRBJ2-3, the V gene TRBV30; 8 nucleotides line up with TRBD1. After removal of 5 bases from V and 1 base from J, the junction contained 8 bases not matched to a gene. Looked up from germline, CDR1 is GTSNPN and CDR2 is SVGIG (reference sequence). The CDR3 extends over 15 amino acids. The CDR3 region is CAWDRQGLGTDTQYF. Here the CDR3 DNA reads TGTGCCTGGGACCGACAGGGGCTCGGCACAGATACGCAGTATTTT.

In regard to this clone: Other DNA sequences in the same sample also yield this CDR3. The V call is TRBV28, the J call TRBJ2-7; D is possibly TRBD2 (6 bases). Trimming left V 2 bases short and J 2 bases short, with 7 bases between. CDR3 length: 13 amino acids. Germline CDR1 MDHEN, CDR2 SYDVKM. The chain's CDR3 is CASSLAGPYEQYF. The CDR3 DNA follows: TGTGCCAGCAGTTTAGCGGGGCCCTACGAGCAGTACTTC.

Written as DNA, the CDR3 is TGTGCCAGCAGCCCCCAGTCCGGGGGGGGGAACACTGAAGCTTTCTTT. Translating gives CASSPQSGGGNTEAFF. V gene TRBV11-3 combines with J gene TRBJ1-1; D may be TRBD1 (5 bases). V was shortened by 5 bases and J by 1 base, with 17 bases between the two germline ends. Germline lookup yields CDR1 SGHNT and CDR2 YENEEA. The CDR3 has 16 amino acids.

The V gene is TRBV28, the J gene TRBJ2-5; no reliable D call. The CDR3 is 14 residues long. CDR1 is MDHEN, CDR2 SYDVKM, per germline. Deletions cut 3 bases from V and 1 base from J, with 9 bases between. Written as DNA, the CDR3 is TGTGCCAGCAGTTTTCGACGGACCCAAGAGACCCAGTACTTC. It translates to CASSFRRTQETQYF. Full variable domain (remainder filled in from reference TRBV28 and TRBJ2-5): DVKVTQSSRYLVKRTGEKVFLECVQDMDHENMFWYRQDPGLGLRLIYFSYDVKMKEKGDIPEGYSVSREKKERFSLILESASTNQTSMYLCASSFRRTQETQYFGPGTRLLVL.

The chain employs TRBV28 and TRBJ2-2, with D unresolved. V was cut by 8 bases and J by 1 base, with 8 bases left in between. The germline V gene has CDR1 MDHEN and CDR2 SYDVKM. This CDR3 has 13 residues. As DNA, the CDR3 is TGTGCCAGCGGAAACTTGAACACCGGGGAGCTGTTTTTT. This encodes CASGNLNTGELFF.

The chain links TRBV18 to TRBJ1-2; 7 bases line up with TRBD1. Per the germline V gene, CDR1 is KGHSH and CDR2 is LQKENI. CDR3 length: 15 amino acids. With V trimmed by 3 bases and J by 4 bases, 8 bases remained unmatched. This CDR3 is CASSPETGTVYGYTF. DNA of the CDR3: TGTGCCAGCTCACCGGAAACCGGGACAGTCTATGGCTACACCTTC.

This chain connects TRBV9 to TRBJ2-2, with 13 bases that match TRBD2. Trimming took 4 bases from V and 4 from J; bases not matched to a gene: 10. This CDR3 has 18 amino acids. Germline loops: CDR1 SGDLS, CDR2 YYNGEE. The CDR3, as DNA: TGTGCCAGCAGCCAGGGGACTAGCGGGATACTGGGCACCGGGGAGCTGTTTTTT. Its protein is CASSQGTSGILGTGELFF.

The chain links TRBV18 to TRBJ2-7, with D possibly called TRBD1 or TRBD2 (5 bases each). Trimming removed 5 bases at V and 6 bases at J, with 20 bases between. The CDR3 sequence is 15 residues long. Germline V gene sequence: CDR1 KGHSH, CDR2 LQKENI. The CDR3 spells CASSTTREREGEQYF. The CDR3, as DNA: TGTGCCAGCTCAACGACCAGGGAGAGGGAAGGCGAGCAGTACTTC.

The chain links TRBV5-6 to TRBJ1-1, with D possibly being TRBD1 (6 bases). The CDR3 spans 14 residues. Trimming removed 5 bases at V and 0 bases at J, with 11 bases between. The germline gives CDR1 SGHDT, CDR2 YYEEEE. CDR3 nucleotide sequence: TGTGCCAGCAGACATGGACAGATGAACACTGAAGCTTTCTTT. Residues: CASRHGQMNTEAFF. Variable domain in full (rest from reference TRBV5-6 and TRBJ1-1): DAGVTQSPTHLIKTRGQQVTLRCSPKSGHDTVSWYQQALGQGPQFIFQYYEEEERQRGNFPDRFSGHQFPNYSSELNVNALLLGDSALYLCASRHGQMNTEAFFGQGTRLTVV.

Note on this clone: In the same sample, other DNA sequences code for this CDR3. This chain links TRBV29-1 with TRBJ1-1; D call uncertain. Trimming took 2 bases from V and 0 from J, leaving 7 bases between them. The CDR3 totals 13 residues. Germline V gives CDR1 SQVTM, CDR2 ANQGSEA. CDR3 in amino acids: CSVERLMNTEAFF. CDR3 nucleotide sequence: TGCAGCGTTGAAAGATTAATGAACACTGAAGCTTTCTTT.

This clone appeared a single time. The chain couples TRBV5-1 to TRBJ2-1; 8 bases agree with TRBD1. Looked up from germline, CDR1 is SGHRS and CDR2 is YFSETQ. Losses at the gene ends were 2 bases for V and 2 bases for J; bases not matched to a gene: 3. The CDR3 runs to 15 residues. CDR3 in DNA: TGCGCCAGCAGCTTAGGGACAGGACCCTACAATGAGCAGTTCTTC. It codes for CASSLGTGPYNEQFF.

The chain recombines TRBV19 with TRBJ1-4; D might be TRBD1 (6 bases). Trimming pared 0 bases from V and 6 bases from J, leaving 8 bases between. The CDR3 spans 14 residues. Germline V gene sequence: CDR1 LNHDA, CDR2 SQIVND (reference sequence). CDR3 in amino acids: CASSIEGADEKLFF. CDR3 sequence (DNA): TGTGCCAGTAGTATAGAGGGGGCGGATGAAAAACTGTTTTTT.

The V gene is TRBV9, the J gene TRBJ2-1, with D uncertain. The CDR3 extends over 17 amino acids. Trimming stripped 2 bases from V and 1 base from J, with 16 bases between. Germline CDR1 reads SGDLS; CDR2 reads YYNGEE. The CDR3 DNA is TGTGCCAGCAGCGTCCTCGGCAACCCTTTATCCTACAATGAGCAGTTCTTC. The encoded protein is CASSVLGNPLSYNEQFF.

The CDR3 DNA is TGTGCCAGCAGCCCCTGGGCGGGGAGCTCCTACGAGCAGTACTTC. Encoded protein: CASSPWAGSSYEQYF. The chain uses TRBV5-4 and TRBJ2-7, with D possibly being TRBD2 (6 bases). This CDR3 contains 15 residues. Germline-derived CDR1 and CDR2 are SGHNT and YYREEE (reference sequence). The V end was cut by 4 bases, the J end by 0 bases, with 14 bases between.